The next 26 T cell receptor beta chains were all read from a single sample in a study of HIV-infected patients and healthy controls. Alpha and beta constant-region primers primed reverse transcription of around 0.5 ug RNA. Using multiplexing indices, alpha and beta chain libraries were generated apart by chain-specific third strand synthesis. TCRdb independently ran MiXCR on the 5' RACE reads; one entry per CDR3 protein. The table has about 10,000 distinct CDR3 sequences, approximately 5.2% seen once. Whole blood was used without fractionation, so all unsorted peripheral T cells were included. The sequencing here drew on blood, taken before antiretroviral therapy. These receptors all come from an adult with HIV infection.

This clonotype rates as medium-sized. The V call is TRBV5-5, the J call TRBJ2-1, with D possibly matching TRBD2 (6 bases). This CDR3 is built from 15 residues. V was shortened by 6 bases and J by 4 bases, with 17 bases between the two germline ends. Germline lookup yields CDR1 SGHKS and CDR2 YYEKEE (reference sequence). The CDR3 protein is CASTPLAGMYNEQFF. As DNA, the CDR3 is TGTGCCAGCACTCCGCTGGCGGGAATGTACAATGAGCAGTTCTTC.

This clonotype is classed as medium-sized. V is TRBV28 and J is TRBJ2-7; the D gene is possibly TRBD2 (6 bases). V lost 6 bases, J lost 2 bases, and 20 bases lay in between. CDR3 length: 16 residues. Germline V gives CDR1 MDHEN, CDR2 SYDVKM. The CDR3 here is CASSSPKLALPYEQYF. In DNA, the CDR3 is TGTGCCAGCAGCTCGCCCAAGCTAGCGCTTCCCTACGAGCAGTACTTC.

By sample fraction, this clonotype is medium-sized. The V call is TRBV10-3, the J call TRBJ2-7; the D call may be TRBD1 or TRBD2 (6 bases each). From germline, CDR1 is ENHRY and CDR2 SYGVKD. V was pared by 6 bases and J by 3 bases, with 12 bases between. The CDR3 extends over 13 amino acids. CDR3 sequence (DNA): TGTGCCATCAGGGGGGGCGTAGACTACGAGCAGTACTTC. This sequence encodes CAIRGGVDYEQYF.

Judged by abundance, this clonotype is medium-sized. The V gene is TRBV20-1, the J gene TRBJ2-1; 12 nucleotides match TRBD2. Per the germline V gene, CDR1 is DFQATT and CDR2 is SNEGSKA (reference sequence). V was pared by 6 bases and J by 8 bases, with 5 bases of the junction left unmatched. The CDR3 consists of 13 residues. CDR3 sequence reads: CSARTSGNDEQFF. The CDR3 DNA reads TGCAGTGCCCGGACTAGCGGGAATGATGAGCAGTTCTTC.

Ten or more counts support this clonotype. The CDR3 region has the DNA TGTGCCAGCAGCGATTGGAGGACAGCCTCCTACGAGCAGTACTTC. As protein: CASSDWRTASYEQYF. The chain uses TRBV2 and TRBJ2-7, with D possibly matching TRBD1 (6 bases). This CDR3 region has 15 residues. Trimming shortened V by 6 bases and J by 0 bases, and 15 bases separated the two germline ends. Germline CDR1 SNHLY, CDR2 FYNNEI.

This clonotype has ten or more counts. V is TRBV12-3 or TRBV12-4 and J is TRBJ2-1, with TRBD1 identical over 8 bases. The V and J ends lost 4 bases and 9 bases, in that order; junction bases with no gene match: 5. The CDR3 covers 13 residues. The CDR3 spells CASSWTGRGEQFF. Here the CDR3 DNA reads TGTGCCAGCAGTTGGACAGGGCGAGGTGAGCAGTTCTTC.

This clonotype was seen repeatedly, ten times or more. In DNA form, the CDR3 reads TGTGCCAGCAGCCAAGATCTCGGGCGTGGCACTGAAGCTTTCTTT. Translated, it gives CASSQDLGRGTEAFF. The chain uses TRBV14 and TRBJ1-1, with D unresolved. Germline V gene sequence: CDR1 SGHDN, CDR2 FVKESK. CDR3 length: 15 residues. The V end was cut by 0 bases, the J end by 4 bases, with 12 bases between.

This clonotype was recorded many times. This chain links TRBV27 with TRBJ2-5; D is perhaps TRBD1 or TRBD2 (5 bases each). Per germline, CDR1 MNHEY and CDR2 SMNVEV (reference sequence). V lost 4 bases, J lost 2 bases, and 14 bases lay in between. CDR3 length equals 15 residues. The CDR3, as DNA: TGTGCCAGCAGTTCCCCCGGGACGGGACAAGAGACCCAGTACTTC. Its protein product is CASSSPGTGQETQYF.

This rearrangement joins TRBV7-6 to TRBJ2-1; tentatively, D is TRBD2 (6 bases). This CDR3 is 14 amino acids long. The germline CDR1 and CDR2 sequences are SGHVS and FNYEAQ. Trimming shortened V by 1 base and J by 9 bases, and 13 bases separated the two germline ends. The CDR3 protein is CASSLEAGNIEQFF. The CDR3 region has the DNA TGTGCCAGCAGCTTAGAGGCGGGAAATATTGAGCAGTTCTTC.

This clonotype was observed many times. This sequence joins TRBV7-2 and TRBJ1-3, with 11 bases lining up with TRBD1. V was clipped by 4 bases and J by 8 bases; unmatched bases: 1. Germline values: CDR1 SGHTA, CDR2 FQGNSA. This CDR3 is built from 13 residues. This CDR3 reads CASSWDRGDTIYF. The CDR3 nucleotides are TGTGCCAGCAGCTGGGACAGGGGGGACACCATATATTTT.

This clonotype showed up just a few times. The chain uses TRBV6-6 and TRBJ2-1; a weak D match, TRBD1 (6 bases). V was pared by 6 bases and J by 4 bases, with 16 bases between. Germline CDR1 reads MNHNY; CDR2 reads SVGAGI (reference sequence). The CDR3 covers 15 residues. CDR3 DNA sequence: TGTGCCAGCAGCCTAGATGGGACAATATACAATGAGCAGTTCTTC. This codes for CASSLDGTIYNEQFF.

This clonotype has a handful of counts. The chain uses TRBV29-1 and TRBJ1-1; tentatively, D is TRBD1 (5 bases). Between the trimmed V and J ends, which lost 8 bases and 1 base, there was a span of 14 bases. CDR3 length equals 13 residues. Per germline, CDR1 SQVTM and CDR2 ANQGSEA. The CDR3 sequence is CSPQTVANTEAFF. CDR3 sequence (DNA): TGCAGCCCTCAGACAGTCGCGAACACTGAAGCTTTCTTT. The full variable domain, in which reference TRBV29-1 and TRBJ1-1 provide the parts outside the CDR3, is SAVISQKPSRDICQRGTSLTIQCQVDSQVTMMFWYRQQPGQSLTLIATANQGSEATYESGFVIDKFPISRPNLTFSTLTVSNMSPEDSSIYLCSPQTVANTEAFFGQGTRLTVV.

This clonotype was found many times. This sequence joins TRBV6-5 and TRBJ1-1, with D uncertain. CDR3 length equals 14 residues. The germline CDR1 and CDR2 sequences are MNHEY and SVGAGI. V lost 0 bases, J lost 6 bases, and 11 bases lay in between. The CDR3 DNA is TGTGCCAGCAGTTACTCGAGCATTGGGGCTGAAGCTTTCTTT. It translates to CASSYSSIGAEAFF.

In its sample, this clonotype was seen many times. The rearrangement joins TRBV20-1 to TRBJ2-5; maybe TRBD1 (6 bases). The CDR3 is made up of 14 amino acids. CDR1 DFQATT and CDR2 SNEGSKA come from the germline V gene (reference sequence). Trimming stripped 0 bases from V and 1 base from J, with 9 bases between. The CDR3, as DNA: TGCAGTGCTAGAGAAGGGACATCCCAAGAGACCCAGTACTTC. Its protein product is CSAREGTSQETQYF.

In its sample, this clonotype is medium-sized. V gene TRBV29-1 combines with J gene TRBJ1-1; no clear D gene. Trimming took 6 bases from V and 2 from J, leaving 10 bases between them. CDR1 and CDR2 from the germline V gene are SQVTM and ANQGSEA. This CDR3 has 12 amino acids. The DNA of the CDR3 is TGCAGCGTGTTCGGTGGAAACACTGAAGCTTTCTTT. It encodes CSVFGGNTEAFF.

By share, this clonotype counts as medium-sized. The V and J genes are TRBV24-1 and TRBJ2-3; possibly TRBD1 for D (6 bases). V lost 5 bases and J lost 2, with 13 bases in between. This CDR3 has 15 amino acids. Germline-derived CDR1 and CDR2 are KGHDR and SFDVKD. The CDR3 protein is CATSVGDTFTDTQYF. The DNA of the CDR3 is TGTGCCACCAGTGTGGGGGACACATTCACAGATACGCAGTATTTT.

This clonotype was detected many times. This rearrangement joins TRBV5-1 to TRBJ2-5; D possibly corresponds to TRBD1 (6 bases). V was clipped by 0 bases and J by 5 bases, with 14 bases between them. Per the germline V gene, CDR1 is SGHRS and CDR2 is YFSETQ. The CDR3 is 15 residues long. The CDR3: CASSLGAGAGETQYF. The CDR3 nucleotides are TGCGCCAGCAGCTTGGGGGCAGGGGCAGGGGAGACCCAGTACTTC.

This clonotype was counted at least ten times. This chain joins TRBV12-3 or TRBV12-4 and TRBJ2-3; D is ambiguous. CDR3 length equals 13 residues. Deletions cut 3 bases from V and 0 bases from J, with 4 bases between. The CDR3 here is CASSFVSTDTQYF. As DNA, the CDR3 is TGTGCCAGCAGTTTTGTCAGCACAGATACGCAGTATTTT.

This clonotype was detected ten times or more. The chain uses TRBV7-8 and TRBJ2-7; D call uncertain. From germline, CDR1 is SGHVS and CDR2 FQNEAQ. CDR3 size: 13 residues. Trimming stripped 4 bases from V and 2 bases from J, with 9 bases between. This chain's CDR3 is CASSSRFAYEQYF. Here the CDR3 DNA reads TGTGCCAGCAGCTCCCGTTTCGCCTACGAGCAGTACTTC.

This clonotype appeared many times. A much larger clone sits a single nucleotide away, making a read error possible. The CDR3: CASRPTGQNEQFF. CDR3 bases: TGTGCCAGCAGACCCACGGGGCAGAATGAGCAGTTCTTC. V and J are TRBV3-1 and TRBJ2-1; the D call may be TRBD1 or TRBD2 (5 bases each). The CDR3 runs 13 residues. The V gene's germline CDR1 is LGHDT and CDR2 YNNKEL (reference sequence). Deletions cut 6 bases from V and 7 bases from J, with 13 bases between.

The chain carries TRBV5-5 and TRBJ1-3; no reliable D call. This CDR3 spans 17 amino acids. V lost 0 bases to trimming and J lost 0 bases, with 13 bases between them. CDR1 and CDR2 from the germline V gene are SGHKS and YYEKEE (reference sequence). The DNA for the CDR3 is TGTGCCAGCAGCTTGGATCCGGGAACGTCCTCTGGAAACACCATATATTTT. This codes for CASSLDPGTSSGNTIYF.

In this sample, this clonotype turned up many times. V gene TRBV6-2 or TRBV6-3 combines with J gene TRBJ1-2; D ambiguous. Germline CDR1 is MNHEY and CDR2 is SVGEGT. V was trimmed by 6 bases and J by 4 bases, leaving 9 bases between them. The length of the CDR3 is 12 residues. The CDR3 here is CASSGETYGYTF. For the CDR3, the DNA is TGTGCCAGCAGCGGGGAGACCTATGGCTACACCTTC.

This clonotype was seen ten or more times. The chain carries TRBV7-9 and TRBJ1-1; D might be TRBD1 (5 bases). Germline CDR1 is SEHNR and CDR2 is FQNEAQ (reference sequence). V was clipped by 1 base and J by 10 bases, with 10 bases between them. The CDR3 spans 12 residues. The DNA for the CDR3 is TGTGCCAGCAGCTTAGGGGACGGGGCAGCTTTCTTT. It yields the protein CASSLGDGAAFF.

This clonotype came up many times. The chain combines TRBV28 with TRBJ2-7; D call uncertain. The CDR3 spans 11 residues. V was pared by 3 bases and J by 3 bases, with 3 bases between. Germline CDR1 MDHEN, CDR2 SYDVKM. The CDR3 region is CASSFNYEQYF. Written as DNA, the CDR3 is TGTGCCAGCAGTTTCAACTACGAGCAGTACTTC.

By share of the sample, this clonotype is medium-sized (0.01 to 0.1%). V and J are TRBV27 and TRBJ2-5; D is perhaps TRBD1 (5 bases). The CDR3 loop spans 15 amino acids. V gave up 5 bases and J gave up 5 bases, with 18 bases separating them. CDR1 is MNHEY, CDR2 SMNVEV, per germline (reference sequence). The CDR3 DNA follows: TGTGCCAGCAGTCCCGATGGGGAATGGGGCGAGACCCAGTACTTC. It specifies CASSPDGEWGETQYF.

This clonotype is medium-sized (0.01 to 0.1%) by share. The rearrangement uses TRBV11-2 and TRBJ1-1; unclear D gene. The CDR3 has 16 residues. V was trimmed by 2 bases and J by 1 base, leaving 14 bases between them. CDR1 SGHAT and CDR2 FQNNGV come from the germline V gene. The CDR3 protein is CASSLKFGQPNTEAFF. DNA for the CDR3: TGTGCCAGCAGCTTAAAGTTCGGGCAGCCGAACACTGAAGCTTTCTTT.